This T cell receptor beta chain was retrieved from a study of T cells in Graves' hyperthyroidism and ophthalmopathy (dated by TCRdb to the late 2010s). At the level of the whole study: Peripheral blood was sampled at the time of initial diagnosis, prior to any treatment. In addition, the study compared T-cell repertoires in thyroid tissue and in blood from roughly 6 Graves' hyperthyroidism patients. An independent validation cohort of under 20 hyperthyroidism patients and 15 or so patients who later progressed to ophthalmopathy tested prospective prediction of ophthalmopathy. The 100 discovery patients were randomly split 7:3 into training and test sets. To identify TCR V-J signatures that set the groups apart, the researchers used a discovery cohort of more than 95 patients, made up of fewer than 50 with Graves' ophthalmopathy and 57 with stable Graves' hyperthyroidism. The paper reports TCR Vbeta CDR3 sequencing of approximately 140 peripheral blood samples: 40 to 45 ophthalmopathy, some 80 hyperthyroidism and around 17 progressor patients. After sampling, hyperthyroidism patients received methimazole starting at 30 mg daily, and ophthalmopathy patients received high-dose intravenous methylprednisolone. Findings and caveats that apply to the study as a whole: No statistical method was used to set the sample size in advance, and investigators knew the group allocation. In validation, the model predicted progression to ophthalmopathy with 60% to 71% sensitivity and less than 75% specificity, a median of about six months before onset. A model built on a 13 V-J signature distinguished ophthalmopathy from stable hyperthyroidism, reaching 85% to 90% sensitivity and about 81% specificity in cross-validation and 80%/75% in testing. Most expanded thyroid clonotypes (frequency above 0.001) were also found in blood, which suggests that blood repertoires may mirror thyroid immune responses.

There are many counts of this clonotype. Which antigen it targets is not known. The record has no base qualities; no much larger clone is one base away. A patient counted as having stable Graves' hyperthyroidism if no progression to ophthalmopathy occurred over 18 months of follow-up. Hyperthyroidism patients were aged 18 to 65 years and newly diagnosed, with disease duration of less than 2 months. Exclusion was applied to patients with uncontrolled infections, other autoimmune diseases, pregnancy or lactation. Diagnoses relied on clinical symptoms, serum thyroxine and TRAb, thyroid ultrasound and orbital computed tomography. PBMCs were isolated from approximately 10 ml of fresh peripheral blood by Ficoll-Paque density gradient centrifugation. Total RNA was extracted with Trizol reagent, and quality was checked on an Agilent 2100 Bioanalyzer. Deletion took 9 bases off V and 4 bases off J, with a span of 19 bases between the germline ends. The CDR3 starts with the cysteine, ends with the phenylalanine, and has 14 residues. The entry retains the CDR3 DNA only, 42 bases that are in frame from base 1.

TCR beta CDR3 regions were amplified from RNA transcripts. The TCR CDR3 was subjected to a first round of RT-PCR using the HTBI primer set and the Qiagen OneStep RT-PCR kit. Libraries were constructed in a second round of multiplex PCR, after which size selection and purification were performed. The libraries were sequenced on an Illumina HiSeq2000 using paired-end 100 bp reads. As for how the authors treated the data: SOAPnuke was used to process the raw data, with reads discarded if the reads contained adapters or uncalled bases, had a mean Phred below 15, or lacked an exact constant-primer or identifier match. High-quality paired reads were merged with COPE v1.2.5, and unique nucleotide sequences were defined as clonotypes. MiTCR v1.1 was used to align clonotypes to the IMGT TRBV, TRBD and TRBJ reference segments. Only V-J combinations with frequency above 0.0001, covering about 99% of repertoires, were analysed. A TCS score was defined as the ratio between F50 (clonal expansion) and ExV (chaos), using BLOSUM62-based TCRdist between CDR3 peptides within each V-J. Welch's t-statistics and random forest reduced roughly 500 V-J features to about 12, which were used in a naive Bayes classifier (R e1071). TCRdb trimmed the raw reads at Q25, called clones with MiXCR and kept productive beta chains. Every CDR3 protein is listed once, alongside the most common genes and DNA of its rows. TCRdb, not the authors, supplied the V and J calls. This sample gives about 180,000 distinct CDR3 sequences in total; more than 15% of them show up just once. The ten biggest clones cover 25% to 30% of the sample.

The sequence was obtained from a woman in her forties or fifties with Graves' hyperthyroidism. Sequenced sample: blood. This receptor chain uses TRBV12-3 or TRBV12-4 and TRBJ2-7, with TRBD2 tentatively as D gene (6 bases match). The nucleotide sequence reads TGTGCCAGTAGCGGTCAGGGCTGGGGGTACGAGCAGTACTTC. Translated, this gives CASSGQGWGYEQYF.